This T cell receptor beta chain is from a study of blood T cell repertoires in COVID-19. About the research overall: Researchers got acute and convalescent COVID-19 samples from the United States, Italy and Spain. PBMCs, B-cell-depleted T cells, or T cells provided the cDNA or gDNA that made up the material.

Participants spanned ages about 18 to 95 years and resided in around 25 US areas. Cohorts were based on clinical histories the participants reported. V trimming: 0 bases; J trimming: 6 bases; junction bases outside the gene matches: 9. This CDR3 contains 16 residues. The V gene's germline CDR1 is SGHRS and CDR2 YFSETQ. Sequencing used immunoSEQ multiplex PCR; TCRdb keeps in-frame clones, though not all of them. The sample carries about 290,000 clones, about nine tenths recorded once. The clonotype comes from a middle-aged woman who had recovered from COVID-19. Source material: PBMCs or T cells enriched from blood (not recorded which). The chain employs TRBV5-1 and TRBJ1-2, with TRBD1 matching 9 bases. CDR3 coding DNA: TGCGCCAGCAGCTTGGAAACAGGGGGCGTCGGGGATGGCTACACCTTC. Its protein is CASSLETGGVGDGYTF.